This T cell receptor beta chain is drawn from a study of cytomegalovirus exposure and HLA in healthy donors. General study results and limits: Later analysis placed DRB1 highest and HLA-C lowest in TCR association rates, which differed by HLA locus. A later analysis found that most CMV-associated TCR beta chains appeared HLA-restricted. V- and J-gene trimming in TCR beta was tied to a missense DCLRE1C variant by an analysis performed later.

Concerning this clone itself: No antigen is known for it.

CDR1 MNHEY and CDR2 SVGAGI come from the germline V gene. This CDR3 spans 12 amino acids. The V and J ends lost 8 bases and 5 bases respectively, with 13 bases between them. In the PCR, 60 Vbeta and 13 Jbeta primers were used. The protocol was immunoSEQ multiplex PCR, while the TCRdb copy is restricted to in-frame clones and leaves out a portion. The sample records 160,000 or so clones, approximately 84% being singletons. Sequenced: PBMCs. The rearrangement links TRBV6-5 to TRBJ2-7, with D possibly TRBD1 on 5 matching bases. The receptor was isolated from a woman between 18 and 29 years old in good health and CMV-seronegative. The CDR3, as DNA: TGTGCCAGCGTAGCAGGGTCCCACGAGCAGTACTTC. Its translation: CASVAGSHEQYF.